The T cell receptor beta chain under discussion was sequenced for a study of blood T cells in healthy people across ages. General study findings and limits: Researchers deemed the diversity estimates from one million T cells underestimates. Without sorted subsets, naive and antigen-experienced compartments could not be conclusively compared.

Notes on this clonotype: Its cognate antigen is unknown.

Then a second PCR, running about 7 to 11 cycles, was carried out with a sample-barcoded 5' primer and a J-beta primer mix. One entry per CDR3 protein results from TCRdb running MiXCR on the 5' RACE reads. Counted here are approximately 780,000 distinct CDR3 sequences, about a quarter occurring once; the ten biggest clones make up 3%. CDR1 is MNHEY and CDR2 is SVGAGI in the germline V gene. V was shortened by 3 bases and J by 5 bases, with 10 bases between the two germline ends. This CDR3 comprises 13 residues. These data were also reused for a study on T cells of mothers and their children. That publication notes: A few healthy Caucasian mothers, along with their six children, were the donors. Biologically related mothers and children overlapped slightly more than unrelated pairs, a non-significant difference.

Sequencing was done on a sample of blood. The source is a boy younger than 18 in good health. The chain is built from TRBV6-5 and TRBJ2-5; no firm D call. CDR3 sequence (DNA): TGTGCCAGCAGTTATCGGGCGGCGGAGACCCAGTACTTC. Its protein product is CASSYRAAETQYF.